Presented here are 13 T cell receptor beta chains from one specimen sequenced in a study of blood T cells in healthy people across ages. Primers used in a second PCR of about 6 to 11 cycles were a sample-barcoded 5' primer and a J-beta primer mix. TCRdb re-analysed the 5' RACE reads in MiXCR, keeping a single row per CDR3 protein. The data contain roughly 1,500,000 distinct CDR3 sequences, 42% of them singletons. Material for sequencing was blood. These receptors originate from a woman under 30 in good health.

The rearrangement uses TRBV3-1 and TRBJ2-1; 7 positions agree with TRBD2. Unmatched junction bases numbered 5, after V lost 2 bases and J lost 7 bases. Germline values: CDR1 LGHDT, CDR2 YNNKEL (reference sequence). The CDR3 length is 14 residues. The CDR3 sequence is CASSQPSGDNEQFF. CDR3 coding DNA: TGTGCCAGCAGCCAACCAAGCGGGGATAATGAGCAGTTCTTC.

The sample holds a few counts of this clonotype. The V gene is TRBV11-2, the J gene TRBJ2-6, with TRBD1 as a possible D gene (5 bases). V lost 5 bases and J lost 0, with 11 bases in between. The CDR3 runs to 16 residues. Germline CDR1 SGHAT, CDR2 FQNNGV. CDR3 DNA sequence: TGTGCCAGCAGCAAACAGGTGTCCTCTGGGGCCAACGTCCTGACTTTC. Its translation: CASSKQVSSGANVLTF.

This clonotype came up a few times. The chain joins TRBV5-1 to TRBJ2-7, with TRBD2 as a possible D gene (5 bases). The CDR3 is made up of 13 amino acids. Germline V gene lookup returns CDR1 SGHRS and CDR2 YFSETQ. The germline V and J ends were trimmed by 5 bases and 5 bases, with 14 bases remaining between them. This CDR3 reads CASRGRDEDEQYF. The CDR3 DNA reads as TGCGCCAGCAGAGGCCGGGATGAGGACGAGCAGTACTTC.

The gene calls are TRBV5-1 and TRBJ2-3; D is unclear. V lost 0 bases, J lost 6 bases, and 14 bases lay in between. Germline CDR1 and CDR2: SGHRS and YFSETQ. The CDR3 loop spans 15 amino acids. The CDR3 DNA follows: TGCGCCAGCAGCTTGGTAGCTAACCTCATGGATACGCAGTATTTT. Protein: CASSLVANLMDTQYF.

The V gene is TRBV4-1, the J gene TRBJ2-7; 7 bases match TRBD1. The CDR3 has 16 amino acids. Unmatched junction bases numbered 7, after V lost 0 bases and J lost 2 bases. The germline gives CDR1 MGHRA, CDR2 YSYEKL. This CDR3 is CASSQDGTARAYEQYF. The DNA for the CDR3 is TGCGCCAGCAGCCAAGATGGGACAGCCCGCGCCTACGAGCAGTACTTC.

The chain employs TRBV20-1 and TRBJ2-4; tentative D call: TRBD1 (6 bases). V was pared by 3 bases and J by 14 bases, with 23 bases between. CDR1 is DFQATT, CDR2 SNEGSKA, per germline (reference sequence). The CDR3 covers 14 residues. This chain's CDR3 is CSARGLDSAYEKYF. The DNA for the CDR3 is TGCAGTGCTAGGGGGCTGGACAGCGCCTACGAGAAGTACTTC.

Details on this clonotype: A junction end diverges from the germline sequence, so it may reflect a read error. The V and J genes are TRBV30 and TRBJ2-4; TRBD1 is a possible D gene (6 bases). Judging by the DNA end, TRBJ2-5 fits better; the J call may be wrong. The CDR3 length is 13 residues. The germline CDR1 and CDR2 sequences are GTSNPN and SVGIG (reference sequence). The chain's CDR3 is CARSLGQLETQYF. In DNA, the CDR3 is TGTGCCCGGAGCCTCGGACAGTTAGAGACCCAGTACTTC.

V gene TRBV20-1 combines with J gene TRBJ2-5; TRBD2 matches 10 bases. Looked up from germline, CDR1 is DFQATT and CDR2 is SNEGSKA (reference sequence). The CDR3 consists of 13 residues. V shed 6 bases and J 5 bases; nucleotides not matched to a gene: 6. The CDR3 spells CSALAGARETQYF. For the CDR3, the DNA is TGCAGTGCCCTAGCGGGAGCCCGGGAGACCCAGTACTTC.

This clonotype was seen a handful of times. The rearrangement uses TRBV2 and TRBJ2-7, with 10 positions matching TRBD1. With V trimmed by 6 bases and J by 7 bases, 9 bases remained unmatched. Germline V lookup: CDR1 SNHLY, CDR2 FYNNEI. The CDR3 extends over 14 amino acids. This CDR3 is CASSSGTGAREQYF. In DNA, the CDR3 is TGTGCCAGCAGCTCCGGGACAGGGGCCCGGGAGCAGTACTTC.

This rearrangement joins TRBV20-1 to TRBJ1-2, with 7 positions matching TRBD1. Germline trimming cut 0 bases from V and 7 bases from J; bases unmatched to any gene: 14. The CDR3 consists of 16 residues. Per the germline V gene, CDR1 is DFQATT and CDR2 is SNEGSKA (reference sequence). The CDR3 loop reads CSARDIRGPTSSGYTF. The CDR3 DNA reads TGCAGTGCTAGAGATATTAGGGGGCCAACGTCTAGTGGCTACACCTTC.

Worth noting for this clonotype: The junction and the germline gene differ at one end; a read error may be behind it. The CDR3 nucleotides are TGTGCCACCAGTGACGGGAAATCCTACGAGCAGTACTTC. Translating gives CATSDGKSYEQYF. This chain joins TRBV10-3 and TRBJ2-7; D perhaps matches TRBD2 (5 bases). The CDR3 has 13 residues. Germline lookup yields CDR1 ENHRY and CDR2 SYGVKD.

This clonotype was counted a single time. The chain couples TRBV6-2 or TRBV6-3 to TRBJ2-2, with 10 bases that match TRBD2. The CDR3 contains 17 residues. With V trimmed by 2 bases and J by 4 bases, 7 bases remained unmatched. Germline loops: CDR1 MNHEY, CDR2 SVGEGT. In DNA form, the CDR3 reads TGTGCCAGCAGTTACGCTAGCGGGAGATCCGGCACCGGGGAGCTGTTTTTT. Protein product: CASSYASGRSGTGELFF.

The chain joins TRBV6-5 to TRBJ1-2, with D possibly being TRBD1 (6 bases). The germline CDR1 and CDR2 sequences are MNHEY and SVGAGI. With 6 bases removed from V and 0 bases from J, the gap between germline ends came to 14 bases. The CDR3 runs to 15 residues. The chain's CDR3 is CASSQIRTANYGYTF. The DNA for the CDR3 is TGTGCCAGCAGCCAAATTAGGACAGCTAACTATGGCTACACCTTC.